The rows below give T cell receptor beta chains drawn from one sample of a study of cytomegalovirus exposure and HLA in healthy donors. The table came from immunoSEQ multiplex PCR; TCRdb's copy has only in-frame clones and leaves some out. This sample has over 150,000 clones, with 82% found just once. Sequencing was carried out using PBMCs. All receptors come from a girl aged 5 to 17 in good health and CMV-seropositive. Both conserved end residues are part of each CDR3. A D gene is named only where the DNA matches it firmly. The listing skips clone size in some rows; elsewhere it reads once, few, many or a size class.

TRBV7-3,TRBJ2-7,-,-,CASSRTSDTPEYF,TGTGCCAGCAGCCGAACCTCGGACACGCCCGAGTACTTC
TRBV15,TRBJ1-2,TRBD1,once,CATSRGQGNGYTF,TGTGCCACCAGCAGGGGACAGGGCAATGGCTACACCTTC
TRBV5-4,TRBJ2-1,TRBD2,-,CASALGTSGLNEQFF,TGTGCCAGCGCCCTGGGGACTAGCGGCCTCAATGAGCAGTTCTTC
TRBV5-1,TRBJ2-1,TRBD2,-,CASRVAGGSYNEQFF,TGCGCCAGCAGGGTAGCGGGAGGCTCCTACAATGAGCAGTTCTTC
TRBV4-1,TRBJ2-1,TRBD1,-,CASSQGDRDDEQFF,TGCGCCAGCAGCCAAGGGGACAGGGACGATGAGCAGTTCTTC
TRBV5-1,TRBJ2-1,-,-,CASSLSGLKGNEQFF,TGCGCCAGCAGCCTCTCGGGACTGAAGGGAAATGAGCAGTTCTTC
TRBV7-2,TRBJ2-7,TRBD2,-,CASSLYSSGSYEQYF,TGTGCCAGCAGCTTGTACTCTAGCGGCTCCTACGAGCAGTACTTC
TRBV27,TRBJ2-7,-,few,CASSRGTPAYEQYF,TGTGCCAGCAGTCGTGGGACACCGGCCTACGAGCAGTACTTC
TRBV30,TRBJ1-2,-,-,CAWSSATGINYGYTF,TGTGCCTGGAGTTCGGCAACAGGGATAAACTATGGCTACACCTTC
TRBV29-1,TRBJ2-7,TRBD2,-,CSVTSDSYEQYF,TGCAGCGTGACTAGCGACTCCTACGAGCAGTACTTC
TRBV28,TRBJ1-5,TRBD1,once,CASSPRGKGNQPQHF,TGTGCCAGCAGCCCCAGGGGGAAGGGCAATCAGCCCCAGCATTTT
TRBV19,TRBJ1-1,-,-,CASSIVSGGSAFF,TGTGCCAGTAGTATAGTATCTGGGGGGTCAGCTTTCTTT
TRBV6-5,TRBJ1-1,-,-,CASSYSRGGPEAFF,TGTGCCAGCAGTTACTCTCGCGGGGGCCCGGAAGCTTTCTTT
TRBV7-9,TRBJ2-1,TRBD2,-,CASSLVLAANEQFF,TGTGCCAGCAGCTTAGTACTAGCGGCTAATGAGCAGTTCTTC
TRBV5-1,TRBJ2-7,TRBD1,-,CASRSGTGGNEQYF,TGCGCCAGCAGGAGTGGGACAGGGGGCAACGAGCAGTACTTC
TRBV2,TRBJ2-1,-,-,CASSGTFPIF,TGTGCCAGCAGTGGGACATTCCCAATCTTC
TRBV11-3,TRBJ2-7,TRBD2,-,CASSFKGLAGVVQYF,TGTGCCAGCAGCTTTAAGGGACTAGCGGGGGTGGTGCAGTACTTC
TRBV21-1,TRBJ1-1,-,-,CASRPLQGASAEAFF,TGTGCCAGCAGGCCTCTACAGGGGGCATCGGCTGAAGCTTTCTTT
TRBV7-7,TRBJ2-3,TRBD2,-,CASSRTSSTDTQYF,TGTGCTAGCAGCCGGACTAGTAGCACAGATACGCAGTATTTT
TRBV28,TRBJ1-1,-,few,CASSLSRRLTEAFF,TGTGCCAGCAGTTTGTCTAGGAGGCTCACTGAAGCTTTCTTT
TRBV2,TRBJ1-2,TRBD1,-,CASSPEKTQGSRNYGYTF,TGTGCCAGCAGTCCCGAGAAAACACAGGGGAGTAGAAACTATGGCTACACCTTC
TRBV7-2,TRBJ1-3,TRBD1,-,CASSFDRGYSGNTIYF,TGTGCCAGCAGCTTTGACAGGGGGTACTCTGGAAACACCATATATTTT
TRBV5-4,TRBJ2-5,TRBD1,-,CASSLRTGEETQYF,TGTGCCAGCAGCTTAAGGACAGGGGAGGAGACCCAGTACTTC
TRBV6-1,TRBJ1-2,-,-,CASSLGQYYGYTF,TGTGCCAGCAGCCTAGGACAATACTATGGCTACACCTTC
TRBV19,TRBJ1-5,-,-,CASSIVSRVPNQPQHF,TGTGCCAGTAGTATAGTCTCCAGGGTCCCCAATCAGCCCCAGCATTTT
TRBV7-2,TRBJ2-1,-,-,CASSKSRESDEQFF,TGTGCCAGCAGCAAATCCAGGGAATCCGATGAGCAGTTCTTC